Shown below are 18 T cell receptor beta chains from a single sample sequenced in a study of glioma-infiltrating T cells. Amplification of TCR alpha and beta CDR3 regions from RNA used iRepertoire nested multiplex PCR. TCRdb independently ran MiXCR on the multiplex PCR reads; one entry per CDR3 protein. The table has 300,000 to 450,000 distinct CDR3 sequences, around 38% seen once; the top ten hold about 12%. The sample comprised glioma tissue, nonneoplastic brain tissue, or PBMCs (not recorded which). The source is a human donor with low-grade glioma or glioblastoma, undergoing nonglioma brain surgery, or in good health (not recorded which).

About this clonotype: It may be a read error: a sequence one base away is much more abundant. The chain carries TRBV20-1 and TRBJ1-6, with D perhaps TRBD1 (6 bases). V dropped 5 bases and J dropped 10 bases, with 21 bases sitting between them. The V gene's germline CDR1 is DFQATT and CDR2 SNEGSKA (reference sequence). The CDR3 sequence is 15 residues long. CDR3 residues: CSADRIGQRGSPLHF. The CDR3 DNA follows: TGCAGTGCTGACCGTATTGGACAGAGAGGATCACCCCTCCACTTT.

The chain combines TRBV28 with TRBJ2-6; 9 bases fit TRBD1. CDR1 and CDR2 (germline): MDHEN, SYDVKM. Trimming removed 6 bases from V and 0 bases from J; junction bases left unmatched: 12. The length of the CDR3 is 19 residues. The CDR3 reads CASSSGTGYTPSGANVLTF. For the CDR3, the DNA is TGTGCCAGCAGCTCCGGGACAGGGTACACCCCCTCTGGGGCCAACGTCCTGACTTTC.

There are a few counts of this clonotype. V usage is TRBV20-1 and J usage is TRBJ2-3, with D perhaps being TRBD1 or TRBD2 (5 bases each). CDR1 DFQATT and CDR2 SNEGSKA come from the germline V gene (reference sequence). V was trimmed by 0 bases and J by 4 bases, leaving 11 bases between them. The length of the CDR3 is 14 residues. This CDR3 reads CSARDGGLADTQYF. The CDR3 DNA reads TGCAGTGCTAGAGATGGGGGTCTAGCAGATACGCAGTATTTT.

This clonotype appeared a few times. The J gene is TRBJ2-7, the V gene TRBV7-9, with D perhaps TRBD1 (6 bases). V gave up 6 bases and J gave up 0 bases, with 15 bases separating them. CDR1 and CDR2 from the germline V gene are SEHNR and FQNEAQ (reference sequence). CDR3 length equals 15 residues. The CDR3 DNA is TGTGCCAGCAGTCATAACAGGGACCCCTCCTACGAGCAGTACTTC. It translates to CASSHNRDPSYEQYF.

This chain links TRBV5-4 with TRBJ1-1; D may be TRBD1 (5 bases). The CDR3 loop spans 15 amino acids. CDR1 is SGHNT, CDR2 YYREEE, per germline (reference sequence). V was clipped by 3 bases and J by 3 bases, with 15 bases between them. CDR3 in DNA: TGTGCCAGCAGCTCCTCGGGCAGGGTCGACACTGAAGCTTTCTTT. Its translation: CASSSSGRVDTEAFF.

This clonotype was seen a few times. V and J are TRBV4-3 and TRBJ1-1; D unclear. The CDR3 contains 15 residues. CDR1 LGHNA and CDR2 YSLEER come from the germline V gene. V gave up 1 base and J gave up 0 bases, with 9 bases separating them. The CDR3 sequence is CASSQVVDLNTEAFF. The CDR3 bases are TGCGCCAGCAGCCAAGTAGTGGACCTGAACACTGAAGCTTTCTTT.

This clonotype was counted ten times or more. The chain carries TRBV15 and TRBJ2-3; 7 positions match TRBD1. This CDR3 has 16 residues. The germline V gene has CDR1 LNHNV and CDR2 YYDKDF (reference sequence). J gave up 1 base and V 5 bases, and 9 bases lay outside the gene matches. The CDR3 region has the DNA TGTGCCACCAGCGGACTCAACAGGGGAGGCACAGATACGCAGTATTTT. It specifies CATSGLNRGGTDTQYF.

In regard to this clonotype: This could be a read error, since a much larger clone is one nucleotide away. V and J are TRBV15 and TRBJ1-6; no clear D. From germline, CDR1 is LNHNV and CDR2 YYDKDF (reference sequence). Trimming shortened V by 4 bases and J by 5 bases, and 12 bases separated the two germline ends. This CDR3 has 15 residues. The CDR3 coding sequence is TGTGCCACCAGCAAGTTGGTCGGTAATAATTCACCCCTCCACTTT. Translated, it gives CATSKLVGNNSPLHF.

The chain joins TRBV15 to TRBJ1-5; no definite D call. CDR1 is LNHNV, CDR2 YYDKDF, per germline (reference sequence). The CDR3 runs to 17 residues. The V and J ends lost 0 bases and 0 bases respectively, with 12 bases between them. Written as DNA, the CDR3 is TGTGCCACCAGCAGAGAAAGAGTGGGTTATAGCAATCAGCCCCAGCATTTT. It is translated as CATSRERVGYSNQPQHF.

This clonotype was recorded a few times. This chain joins TRBV25-1 and TRBJ2-1, with 7 bases that match TRBD1. The CDR3 has 13 residues. The V gene's germline CDR1 is MGHDK and CDR2 SYGVNS. V lost 3 bases, J lost 8 bases, and 4 bases stayed unmatched. CDR3 amino acids: CASSETTGDEQFF. The CDR3 DNA reads TGTGCCAGCAGTGAGACAACAGGGGATGAGCAGTTCTTC.

This clonotype came up many times. CDR3 coding DNA: TGTGCCAGCAGTTACTCGATAGGGACAGGGGGCGGCTACACCTTC. It is translated as CASSYSIGTGGGYTF. V and J are TRBV6-6 and TRBJ1-2; the match to TRBD1 covers 12 bases. Germline V gene lookup returns CDR1 MNHNY and CDR2 SVGAGI (reference sequence). The CDR3 is 15 amino acids. J lost 8 bases, V lost 0 bases, and 4 bases had no gene match.

This rearrangement joins TRBV19 to TRBJ2-1; D may be TRBD1 or TRBD2 (5 bases each). Germline V CDR1 and CDR2: LNHDA, SQIVND (reference sequence). Between the trimmed V and J ends, which lost 3 bases and 2 bases, there was a span of 11 bases. The CDR3 totals 15 residues. The CDR3 loop reads CASSMGRGAYNEQFF. CDR3 DNA sequence: TGTGCCAGTAGTATGGGTAGGGGAGCCTACAATGAGCAGTTCTTC.

The chain has TRBV20-1 and TRBJ2-7; D is possibly TRBD1 (5 bases). Germline-derived CDR1 and CDR2 are DFQATT and SNEGSKA (reference sequence). V gave up 3 bases and J gave up 7 bases, with 16 bases separating them. The CDR3 is made up of 13 amino acids. The CDR3, as DNA: TGCAGTGCTAGCCTGGTACAGGATGATGAGCAGTACTTC. This encodes CSASLVQDDEQYF.

This clonotype was observed a few times. The rearrangement joins TRBV7-3 to TRBJ2-5; TRBD2 agrees at 7 bases. With V trimmed by 5 bases and J by 4 bases, 7 bases remained unmatched. Germline-derived CDR1 and CDR2 are SGHTA and FQGTGA. The CDR3 totals 14 residues. CDR3 sequence reads: CASSQQGGRETQYF. Written as DNA, the CDR3 is TGTGCCAGCAGCCAGCAGGGCGGGAGAGAGACCCAGTACTTC.

A note on this clonotype: In this CDR3 the conserved last residue, phenylalanine or tryptophan, is missing, so a read error is likely. The genes are TRBV27 and TRBJ1-2, with 9 bases matching TRBD1. J lost 4 bases, V lost 5 bases, and 8 bases had no gene match. The CDR3 has 15 residues. The germline CDR1 and CDR2 sequences are MNHEY and SMNVEV (reference sequence). CDR3 DNA sequence: TGTGCCAGCAGTCGCGGACAGGGGCAAGCCTATGGCTACACCCTC. Translated, it gives CASSRGQGQAYGYTL.

This clonotype has more than one count but fewer than ten. J is TRBJ2-3 and V is TRBV19, with D perhaps matching TRBD1 or TRBD2 (5 bases each). V was trimmed by 5 bases and J by 6 bases, leaving 18 bases between them. This CDR3 region has 15 residues. Germline V lookup: CDR1 LNHDA, CDR2 SQIVND (reference sequence). The CDR3: CASSDRDLLRDTQYF. For the CDR3, the DNA is TGTGCCAGTAGTGACCGGGACCTCCTTAGGGATACGCAGTATTTT.

This clonotype has ten or more counts. The chain couples TRBV27 to TRBJ2-7; D uncertain. This CDR3 spans 14 amino acids. The V gene's germline CDR1 is MNHEY and CDR2 SMNVEV (reference sequence). Deletions cut 3 bases from V and 1 base from J, with 10 bases between. The CDR3 loop reads CASSFSARSYEQYF. CDR3 in DNA: TGTGCCAGCAGTTTTTCTGCAAGGTCCTACGAGCAGTACTTC.

In the case of this clonotype: A single base separates this from a much larger clone, so it may be a read error. The chain carries TRBV27 and TRBJ2-7; a weak D match, TRBD1 (5 bases). CDR1 MNHEY and CDR2 SMNVEV come from the germline V gene (reference sequence). The CDR3 loop spans 14 amino acids. CDR3 amino acids: CASSLTPQGYERYF. CDR3 sequence (DNA): TGTGCCAGCAGTTTAACACCTCAGGGCTACGAGCGGTACTTC.